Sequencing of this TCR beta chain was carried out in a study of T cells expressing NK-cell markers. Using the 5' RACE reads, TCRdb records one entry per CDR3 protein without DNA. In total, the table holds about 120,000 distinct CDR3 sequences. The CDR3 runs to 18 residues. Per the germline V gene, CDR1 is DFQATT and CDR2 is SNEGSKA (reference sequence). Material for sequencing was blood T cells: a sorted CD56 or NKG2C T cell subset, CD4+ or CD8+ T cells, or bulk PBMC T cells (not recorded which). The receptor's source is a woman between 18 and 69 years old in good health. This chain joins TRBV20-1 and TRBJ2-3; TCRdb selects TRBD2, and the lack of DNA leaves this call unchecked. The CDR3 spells CSARGGWLAEVDTDTQYF.